Given below is one T cell receptor (beta chain) in context. Between the trimmed V and J ends, which lost 6 bases and 0 bases, there was a span of 18 bases. Germline V gene sequence: CDR1 MNHEY, CDR2 SMNVEV (reference sequence). The CDR3 extends over 16 amino acids. The sample comes from a study of blood T cell repertoires in COVID-19. Only in-frame clones appear in the TCRdb table, and some are missing; sequencing was by immunoSEQ multiplex PCR. The sample has more than 350,000 clones; over 75% are singletons. Sequencing used PBMCs or T cells enriched from blood (not recorded which). The TCR originated in a woman between 18 and 29 years old who had been exposed to COVID-19. The chain couples TRBV27 to TRBJ2-7, with D perhaps matching TRBD2 (5 bases). The CDR3 loop reads CASSLTGEPRSYEQYF. As DNA, the CDR3 is TGTGCCAGCAGCTTAACTGGGGAGCCTCGCTCCTACGAGCAGTACTTC.